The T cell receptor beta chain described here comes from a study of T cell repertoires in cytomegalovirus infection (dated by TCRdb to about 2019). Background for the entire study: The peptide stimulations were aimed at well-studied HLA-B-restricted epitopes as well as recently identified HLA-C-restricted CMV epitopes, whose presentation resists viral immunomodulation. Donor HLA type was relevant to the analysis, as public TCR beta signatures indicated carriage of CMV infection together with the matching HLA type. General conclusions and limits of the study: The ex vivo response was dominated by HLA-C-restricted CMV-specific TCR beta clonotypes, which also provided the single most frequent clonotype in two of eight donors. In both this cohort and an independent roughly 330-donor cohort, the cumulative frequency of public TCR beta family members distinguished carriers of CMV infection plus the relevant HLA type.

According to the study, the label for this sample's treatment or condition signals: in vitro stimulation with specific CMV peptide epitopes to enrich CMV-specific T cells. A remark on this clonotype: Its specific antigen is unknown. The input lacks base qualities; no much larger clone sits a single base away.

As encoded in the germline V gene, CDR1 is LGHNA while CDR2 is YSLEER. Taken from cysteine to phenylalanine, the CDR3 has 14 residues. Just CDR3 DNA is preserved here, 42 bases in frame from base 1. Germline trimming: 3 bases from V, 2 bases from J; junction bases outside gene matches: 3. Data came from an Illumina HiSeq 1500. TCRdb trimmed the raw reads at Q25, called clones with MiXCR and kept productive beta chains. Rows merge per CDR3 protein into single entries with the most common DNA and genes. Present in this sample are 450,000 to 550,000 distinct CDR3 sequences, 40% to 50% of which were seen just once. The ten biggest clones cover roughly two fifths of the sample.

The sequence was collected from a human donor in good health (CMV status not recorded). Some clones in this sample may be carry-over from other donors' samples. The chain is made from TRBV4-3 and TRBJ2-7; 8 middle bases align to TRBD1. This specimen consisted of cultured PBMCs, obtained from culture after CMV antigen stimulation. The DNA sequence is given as TGCGCCAGCAGCCACGGACAGGGAGCCTACGAGCAGTACTTC. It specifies CASSHGQGAYEQYF.